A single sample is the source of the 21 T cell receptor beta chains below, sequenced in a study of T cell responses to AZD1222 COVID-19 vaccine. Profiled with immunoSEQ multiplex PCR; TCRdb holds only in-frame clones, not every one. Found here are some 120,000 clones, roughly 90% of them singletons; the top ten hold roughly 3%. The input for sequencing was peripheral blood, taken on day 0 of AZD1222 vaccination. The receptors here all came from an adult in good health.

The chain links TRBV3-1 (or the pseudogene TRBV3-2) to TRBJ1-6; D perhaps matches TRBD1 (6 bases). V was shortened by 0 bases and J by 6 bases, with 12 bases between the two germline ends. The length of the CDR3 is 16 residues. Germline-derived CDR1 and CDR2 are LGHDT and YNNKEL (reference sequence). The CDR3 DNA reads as TGTGCCAGCAGCCAAGACGGCCAGGGGCTTAATTCACCCCTCCACTTT. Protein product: CASSQDGQGLNSPLHF.

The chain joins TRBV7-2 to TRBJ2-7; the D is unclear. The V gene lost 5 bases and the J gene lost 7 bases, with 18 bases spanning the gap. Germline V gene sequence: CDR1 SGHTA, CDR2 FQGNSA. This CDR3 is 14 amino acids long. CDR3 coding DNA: TGTGCCAGCAGCCCCACCAGCGTTTCCTGGGAGCAGTACTTC. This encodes CASSPTSVSWEQYF.

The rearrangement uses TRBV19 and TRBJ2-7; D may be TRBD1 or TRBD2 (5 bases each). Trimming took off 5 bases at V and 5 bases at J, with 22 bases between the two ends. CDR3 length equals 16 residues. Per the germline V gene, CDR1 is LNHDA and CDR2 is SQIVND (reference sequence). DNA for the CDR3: TGTGCCAGTAGTCTCCGATCGGGACGGCCCAGGCACGAGCAGTACTTC. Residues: CASSLRSGRPRHEQYF.

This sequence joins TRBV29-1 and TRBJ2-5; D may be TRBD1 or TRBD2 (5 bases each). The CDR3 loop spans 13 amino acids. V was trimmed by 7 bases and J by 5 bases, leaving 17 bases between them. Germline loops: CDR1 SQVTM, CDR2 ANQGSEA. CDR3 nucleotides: TGCAGCGGACTGGGGACGGCCCTGGAGACCCAGTACTTC. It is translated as CSGLGTALETQYF.

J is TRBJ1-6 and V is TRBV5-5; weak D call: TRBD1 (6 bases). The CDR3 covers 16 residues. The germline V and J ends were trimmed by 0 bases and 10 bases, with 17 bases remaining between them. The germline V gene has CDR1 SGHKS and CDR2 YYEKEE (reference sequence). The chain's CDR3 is CASSLVKSWGLSPLHF. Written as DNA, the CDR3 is TGTGCCAGCAGCTTGGTTAAGTCGTGGGGGCTCTCACCCCTCCACTTT.

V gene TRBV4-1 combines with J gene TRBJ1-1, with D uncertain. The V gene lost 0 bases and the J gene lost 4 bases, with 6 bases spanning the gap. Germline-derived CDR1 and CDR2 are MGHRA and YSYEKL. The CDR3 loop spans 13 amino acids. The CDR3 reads CASSQDRSTEAFF. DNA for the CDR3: TGCGCCAGCAGCCAAGATCGGTCCACTGAAGCTTTCTTT.

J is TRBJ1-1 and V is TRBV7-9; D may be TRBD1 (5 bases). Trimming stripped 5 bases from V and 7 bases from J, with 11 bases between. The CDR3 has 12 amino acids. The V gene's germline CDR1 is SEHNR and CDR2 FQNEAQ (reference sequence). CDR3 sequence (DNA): TGTGCCAGCAGCCCGGGGACGGTTGAAGCTTTCTTT. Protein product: CASSPGTVEAFF. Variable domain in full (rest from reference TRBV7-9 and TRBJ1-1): DTGVSQNPRHKITKRGQNVTFRCDPISEHNRLYWYRQTLGQGPEFLTYFQNEAQLEKSRLLSDRFSAERPKGSFSTLEIQRTEQGDSAMYLCASSPGTVEAFFGQGTRLTVV.

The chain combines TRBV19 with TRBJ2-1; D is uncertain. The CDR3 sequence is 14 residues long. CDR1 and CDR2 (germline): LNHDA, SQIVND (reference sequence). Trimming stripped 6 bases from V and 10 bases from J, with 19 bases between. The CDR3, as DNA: TGTGCCAGTAGCTTTGCTGGGTCGAACGACGAGCAGTTCTTC. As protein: CASSFAGSNDEQFF.

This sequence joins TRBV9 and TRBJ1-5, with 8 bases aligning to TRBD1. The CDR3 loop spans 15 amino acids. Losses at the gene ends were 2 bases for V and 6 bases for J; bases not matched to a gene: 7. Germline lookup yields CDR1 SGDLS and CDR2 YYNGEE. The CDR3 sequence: CASSVTGGVGQPQHF. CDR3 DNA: TGTGCCAGCAGCGTCACAGGGGGAGTTGGTCAGCCCCAGCATTTT.

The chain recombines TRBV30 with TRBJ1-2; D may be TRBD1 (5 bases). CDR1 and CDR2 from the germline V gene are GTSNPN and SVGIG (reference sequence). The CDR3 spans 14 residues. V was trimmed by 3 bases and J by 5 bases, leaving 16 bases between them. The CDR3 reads CAWSSQGGDYGYTF. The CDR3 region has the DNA TGTGCCTGGAGCTCTCAAGGAGGGGATTATGGCTACACCTTC.

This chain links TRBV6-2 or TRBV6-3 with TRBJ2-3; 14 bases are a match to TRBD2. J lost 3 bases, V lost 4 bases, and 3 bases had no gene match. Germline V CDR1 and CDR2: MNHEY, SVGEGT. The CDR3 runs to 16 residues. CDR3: CASSFGLAGGTDTQYF. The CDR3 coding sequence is TGTGCCAGCAGTTTTGGACTAGCGGGAGGAACAGATACGCAGTATTTT.

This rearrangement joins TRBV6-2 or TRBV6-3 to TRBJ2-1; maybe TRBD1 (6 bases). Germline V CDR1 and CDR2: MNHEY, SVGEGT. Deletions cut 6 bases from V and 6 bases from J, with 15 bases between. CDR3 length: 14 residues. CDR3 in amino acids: CASSIRGFINEQFF. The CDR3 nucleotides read TGTGCCAGCAGCATCAGGGGTTTCATCAATGAGCAGTTCTTC.

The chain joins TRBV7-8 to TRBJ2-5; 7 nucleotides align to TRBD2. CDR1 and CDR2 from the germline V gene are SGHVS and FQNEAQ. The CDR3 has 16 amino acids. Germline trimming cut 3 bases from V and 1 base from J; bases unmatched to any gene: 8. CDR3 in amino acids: CASSFISAGFQETQYF. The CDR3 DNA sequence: TGTGCCAGCAGCTTTATCTCAGCGGGATTCCAAGAGACCCAGTACTTC.

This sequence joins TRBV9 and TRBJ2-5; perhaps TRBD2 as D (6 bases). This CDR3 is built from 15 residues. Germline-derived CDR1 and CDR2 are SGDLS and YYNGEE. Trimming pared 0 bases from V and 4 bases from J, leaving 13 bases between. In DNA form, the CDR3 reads TGTGCCAGCAGCGTAGCTTTCGGGGGAGGAGAGACCCAGTACTTC. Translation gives CASSVAFGGGETQYF.

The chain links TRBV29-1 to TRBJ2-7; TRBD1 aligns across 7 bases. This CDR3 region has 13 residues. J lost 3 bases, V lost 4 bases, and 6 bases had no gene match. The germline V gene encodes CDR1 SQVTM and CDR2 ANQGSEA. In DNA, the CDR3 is TGCAGCGTTGGGGACAGAACCAACTACGAGCAGTACTTC. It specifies CSVGDRTNYEQYF.

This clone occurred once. DNA of the CDR3: TGTGCCAGCAGTAGCCGACTAGCGGGAGAGTCCTACAATGAGCAGTTCTTC. It codes for CASSSRLAGESYNEQFF. The rearrangement joins TRBV27 to TRBJ2-1; TRBD2 aligns across 12 bases. This CDR3 has 17 amino acids. Trimming at V came to 5 bases and at J to 1 base, leaving 6 bases not matched to a gene. Germline V gene lookup returns CDR1 MNHEY and CDR2 SMNVEV (reference sequence).

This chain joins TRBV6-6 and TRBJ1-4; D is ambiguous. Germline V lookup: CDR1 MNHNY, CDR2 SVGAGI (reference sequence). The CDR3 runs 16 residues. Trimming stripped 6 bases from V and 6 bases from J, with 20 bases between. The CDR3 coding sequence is TGTGCCAGCAGCCTAACATTTCTGTATAGGGATGAAAAACTGTTTTTT. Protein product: CASSLTFLYRDEKLFF.

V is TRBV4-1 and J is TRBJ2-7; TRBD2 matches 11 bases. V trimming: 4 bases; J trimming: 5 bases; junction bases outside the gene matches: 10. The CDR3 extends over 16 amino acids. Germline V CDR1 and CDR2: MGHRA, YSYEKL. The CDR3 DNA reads TGCGCCAGCAGCCTAGAAGGTAGCGGGAGGGCCCACGAGCAGTACTTC. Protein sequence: CASSLEGSGRAHEQYF.

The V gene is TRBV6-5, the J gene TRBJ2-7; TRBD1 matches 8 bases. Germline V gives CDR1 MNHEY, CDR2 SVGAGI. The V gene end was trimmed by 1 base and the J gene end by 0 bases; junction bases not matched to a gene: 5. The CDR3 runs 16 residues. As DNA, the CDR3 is TGTGCCAGCAGTTACTGGACAGGGAGTAGCTCCTACGAGCAGTACTTC. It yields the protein CASSYWTGSSSYEQYF.

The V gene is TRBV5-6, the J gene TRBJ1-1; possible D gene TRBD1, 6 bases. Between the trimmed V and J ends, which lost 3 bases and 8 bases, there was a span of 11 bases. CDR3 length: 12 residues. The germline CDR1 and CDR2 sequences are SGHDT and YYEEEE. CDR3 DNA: TGTGCCAGCAGCTCGGATGACAGGGAAGCTTTCTTT. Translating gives CASSSDDREAFF.

The CDR3 sequence: CASSLRTSGRSEQYF. Here the CDR3 DNA reads TGTGCCAGCAGCTTACGGACTAGCGGGAGATCCGAGCAGTACTTC. The rearrangement joins TRBV5-4 to TRBJ2-7, with TRBD2 matching 13 bases. Germline V lookup: CDR1 SGHNT, CDR2 YYREEE (reference sequence). The CDR3 contains 15 residues. J lost 6 bases, V lost 2 bases, and 5 bases had no gene match.